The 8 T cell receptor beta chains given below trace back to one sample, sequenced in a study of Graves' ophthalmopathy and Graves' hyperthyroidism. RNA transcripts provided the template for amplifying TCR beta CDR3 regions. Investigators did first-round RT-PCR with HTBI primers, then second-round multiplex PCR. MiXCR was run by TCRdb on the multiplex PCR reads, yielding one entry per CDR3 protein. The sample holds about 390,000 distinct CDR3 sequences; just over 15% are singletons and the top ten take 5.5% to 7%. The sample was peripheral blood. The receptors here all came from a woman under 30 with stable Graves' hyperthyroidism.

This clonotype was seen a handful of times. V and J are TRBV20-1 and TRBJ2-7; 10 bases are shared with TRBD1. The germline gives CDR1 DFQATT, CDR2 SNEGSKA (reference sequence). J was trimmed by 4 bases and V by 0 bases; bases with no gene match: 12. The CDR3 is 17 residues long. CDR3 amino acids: CSARDLTSTGGSYEQYF. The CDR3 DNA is TGCAGTGCTAGAGATCTCACTTCGACAGGGGGCAGTTACGAGCAGTACTTC.

The CDR3 coding sequence is TGCGCCAGCCTACCTTTCAGGCTCGGGACAGGCTACACTGAAGCTTTCTTT. Its protein is CASLPFRLGTGYTEAFF. The V and J genes are TRBV4-1 and TRBJ1-1, with TRBD1 matching over 8 bases. CDR3 length equals 17 residues. Germline CDR1 and CDR2: MGHRA and YSYEKL. The V gene end was trimmed by 8 bases and the J gene end by 3 bases; junction bases not matched to a gene: 17.

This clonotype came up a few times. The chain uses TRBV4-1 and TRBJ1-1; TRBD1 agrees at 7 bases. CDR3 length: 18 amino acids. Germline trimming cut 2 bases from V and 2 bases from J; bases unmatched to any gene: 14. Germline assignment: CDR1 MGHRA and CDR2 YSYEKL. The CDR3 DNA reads TGCGCCAGCAGCCAAATATTGTATCGGACAGGCGCAAACACTGAAGCTTTCTTT. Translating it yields CASSQILYRTGANTEAFF.

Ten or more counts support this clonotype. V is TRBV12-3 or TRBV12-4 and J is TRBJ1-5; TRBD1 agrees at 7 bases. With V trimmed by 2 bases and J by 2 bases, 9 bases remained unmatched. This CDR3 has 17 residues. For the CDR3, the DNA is TGTGCCAGCAGTTTAAAGGGGACAGCCTGGGGCAATCAGCCCCAGCATTTT. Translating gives CASSLKGTAWGNQPQHF.

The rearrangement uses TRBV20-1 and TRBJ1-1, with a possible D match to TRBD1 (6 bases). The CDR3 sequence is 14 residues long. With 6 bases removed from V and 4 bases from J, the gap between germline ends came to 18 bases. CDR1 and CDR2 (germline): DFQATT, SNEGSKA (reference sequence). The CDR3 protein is CSATHRAVATEAFF. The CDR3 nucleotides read TGCAGTGCCACCCACAGGGCGGTGGCCACTGAAGCTTTCTTT.

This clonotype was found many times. Written as DNA, the CDR3 is TGTGCCAGCCTCGGAGGGAGAGATACGCAGTATTTT. The encoded protein is CASLGGRDTQYF. The chain uses TRBV2 and TRBJ2-3, with TRBD2 as a possible D gene (6 bases). The CDR3 runs to 12 residues. CDR1 SNHLY and CDR2 FYNNEI come from the germline V gene. V lost 8 bases and J 5 bases, leaving 11 bases between the germline ends.

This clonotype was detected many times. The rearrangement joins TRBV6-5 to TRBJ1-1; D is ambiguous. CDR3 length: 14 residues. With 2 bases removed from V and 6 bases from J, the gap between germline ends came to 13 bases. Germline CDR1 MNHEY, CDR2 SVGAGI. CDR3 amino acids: CASSYVGGSAEAFF. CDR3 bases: TGTGCCAGCAGTTACGTCGGAGGCTCTGCTGAAGCTTTCTTT.

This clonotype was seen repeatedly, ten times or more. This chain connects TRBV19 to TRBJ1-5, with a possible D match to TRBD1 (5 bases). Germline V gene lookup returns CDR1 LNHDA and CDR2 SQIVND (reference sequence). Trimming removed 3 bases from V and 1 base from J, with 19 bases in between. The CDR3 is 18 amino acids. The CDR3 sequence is CASSIRGRERSSNQPQHF. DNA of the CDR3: TGTGCCAGTAGTATTCGGGGCAGGGAGCGTTCGAGCAATCAGCCCCAGCATTTT. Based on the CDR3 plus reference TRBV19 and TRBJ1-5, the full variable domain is DGGITQSPKYLFRKEGQNVTLSCEQNLNHDAMYWYRQDPGQGLRLIYYSQIVNDFQKGDIAEGYSVSREKKESFPLTVTSAQKNPTAFYLCASSIRGRERSSNQPQHFGDGTRLSIL.